This T cell receptor beta chain was captured by sequencing in a study of cytomegalovirus exposure and HLA in healthy donors. Study as a whole: Early released data had tens of millions of unique TCRs, all coming from HLA-typed donors.

Vbeta (60) and Jbeta (13) primers were used in the PCR. Measured with immunoSEQ multiplex PCR; TCRdb has only the in-frame clones, and not every one. The table records about 120,000 clones, over 8% of them present only once. Nominal health characterized the donors when sampled, though unrecorded immune exposures were likely. This clone was observed a few times. Its matching antigen is unknown. Overall study findings and caveats: Through in vitro validation, a few CMV-associated chains were shown to be specific for CMV antigens. Further analysis, carried out later, found HLA-associated TCR beta chains more clonally expanded than equally common other chains.

The TCR was taken from a young man in good health and CMV-seronegative. The sequenced sample consisted of PBMCs.

The CDR3 bases are TGCGCCAGCAGCCAGTCGTCGAGGGTCAATTTGGATACGCAGTATTTT. It codes for CASSQSSRVNLDTQYF. The rearrangement uses TRBV5-1 and TRBJ2-3; D might be TRBD2 (5 bases). Trimming pared 4 bases from V and 6 bases from J, leaving 21 bases between. The CDR3 consists of 16 residues. Germline V gene lookup returns CDR1 SGHRS and CDR2 YFSETQ.